These 10 T cell receptor beta chains came from one sample sequenced in a study of chemoradiotherapy in HPV16-positive cancers. TCRdb's copy holds only in-frame clones and misses some; the assay was immunoSEQ multiplex PCR. This table holds over 8,000 clones, 65% to 70% found once. Sampling was done from a patient who underwent chemoradiotherapy. The receptors come from a human donor with HPV-associated anogenital cancer.

The genes are TRBV25-1 and TRBJ2-5; the D gene is possibly TRBD1 (5 bases). The CDR3 runs 15 residues. CDR1 MGHDK and CDR2 SYGVNS come from the germline V gene. V shed 6 bases and J shed 5 bases, with 19 bases lying between them. This chain's CDR3 is CASSIETGAGETQYF. The CDR3 bases are TGTGCCAGCAGCATAGAGACTGGGGCCGGTGAGACCCAGTACTTC.

This chain joins TRBV5-1 and TRBJ1-1; D uncertain. The CDR3 contains 12 residues. The ends were cut back, 4 bases at V and 6 bases at J, with 10 bases in the middle. Germline assignment: CDR1 SGHRS and CDR2 YFSETQ. CDR3 protein: CASSGQGPEAFF. In DNA, the CDR3 is TGCGCCAGCAGCGGGCAAGGCCCTGAAGCTTTCTTT.

V and J are TRBV14 and TRBJ2-5, with a possible D match to TRBD2 (6 bases). This CDR3 region has 14 residues. V lost 4 bases and J 2 bases, leaving 11 bases between the germline ends. Per the germline V gene, CDR1 is SGHDN and CDR2 is FVKESK. CDR3 region: CASSPGLYQETQYF. The CDR3 DNA sequence: TGTGCCAGCAGCCCCGGACTATATCAAGAGACCCAGTACTTC.

The CDR3: CAWSSGGLTDTQYF. The CDR3 DNA is TGTGCCTGGAGTAGCGGGGGGCTCACAGATACGCAGTATTTT. The chain recombines TRBV30 with TRBJ2-3, with 9 nucleotides matching TRBD2. The CDR3 is made up of 14 amino acids. The V gene end was trimmed by 2 bases and the J gene end by 2 bases; junction bases not matched to a gene: 2. Germline V gives CDR1 GTSNPN, CDR2 SVGIG (reference sequence).

V gene TRBV4-1 combines with J gene TRBJ1-4; no firm D call. Germline assignment: CDR1 MGHRA and CDR2 YSYEKL. The ends were cut back, 5 bases at V and 4 bases at J, with 8 bases in the middle. This CDR3 has 13 residues. CDR3 residues: CASSLSFNEKLFF. CDR3 sequence (DNA): TGCGCCAGCAGCTTAAGCTTTAATGAAAAACTGTTTTTT.

V usage is TRBV9 and J usage is TRBJ1-1; D not certain. In germline, CDR1 is SGDLS, CDR2 YYNGEE. CDR3 length equals 13 residues. The V and J ends lost 8 bases and 0 bases respectively, with 11 bases between them. The CDR3 is CASTDGLNTEAFF. DNA of the CDR3: TGTGCCAGTACGGACGGTTTGAACACTGAAGCTTTCTTT.

The chain couples TRBV7-2 to TRBJ2-3, with D maybe TRBD2 (6 bases). The ends were cut back, 5 bases at V and 4 bases at J, with 16 bases in the middle. Germline V gene data show CDR1 as SGHTA and CDR2 as FQGNSA. This CDR3 has 15 amino acids. The chain's CDR3 is CASSQGLGISDTQYF. The CDR3 coding sequence is TGTGCCAGCAGCCAGGGACTCGGGATTTCAGATACGCAGTATTTT.

V and J are TRBV4-3 and TRBJ1-1; D is ambiguous. The germline V and J ends were trimmed by 6 bases and 5 bases, with 16 bases remaining between them. Germline CDR1 LGHNA, CDR2 YSLEER. The CDR3 covers 14 residues. The CDR3 loop is CASSLEAGRTEAFF. DNA for the CDR3: TGCGCCAGCAGTCTAGAGGCGGGGAGGACTGAAGCTTTCTTT.

J is TRBJ1-3 and V is TRBV6-1, with D tentatively TRBD1 (5 bases). Germline V gene lookup returns CDR1 MNHNS and CDR2 SASEGT. V lost 6 bases to trimming and J lost 3 bases, with 6 bases between them. The CDR3 is 12 amino acids. CDR3 loop: CASSDSGNTIYF. CDR3 DNA: TGTGCCAGCAGCGACAGTGGAAACACCATATATTTT.

This clone was counted a few times. V is TRBV28 and J is TRBJ1-5; D might be TRBD1 (5 bases). V dropped 4 bases and J dropped 6 bases, with 7 bases sitting between them. The CDR3 sequence is 12 residues long. Germline CDR1 reads MDHEN; CDR2 reads SYDVKM. The chain's CDR3 is CASSSGGQPQHF. The CDR3 DNA sequence: TGTGCCAGCAGTTCCGGGGGTCAGCCCCAGCATTTT.